Following are 20 T cell receptor beta chains from one sample sequenced in a study of blood T cells in healthy people across ages. It was with a sample-barcoded 5' primer and a J-beta primer mix that a second PCR of roughly 7 to 12 cycles was run. TCRdb re-analysed the 5' RACE reads in MiXCR, keeping a single row per CDR3 protein. The sample records about 400,000 distinct CDR3 sequences, 45% to 65% being singletons. Input material: blood. The receptor set was obtained from a man between 60 and 75 years old in good health.

This chain uses TRBV11-3 with TRBJ2-1; 7 bases are shared with TRBD2. Germline lookup yields CDR1 SGHNT and CDR2 YENEEA. Trimming cost V 6 bases and J 5 bases; bases outside gene matches: 7. This CDR3 spans 14 amino acids. The CDR3 sequence: CASSPGLSHNEQFF. DNA of the CDR3: TGTGCCAGCAGTCCGGGACTATCCCACAATGAGCAGTTCTTC. Using reference TRBV11-3 and TRBJ2-1 for the parts outside the CDR3, the full variable domain is EAGVVQSPRYKIIEKKQPVAFWCNPISGHNTLYWYLQNLGQGPELLIRYENEEAVDDSQLPKDRFSAERLKGVDSTLKIQPAELGDSAVYLCASSPGLSHNEQFFGPGTRLTVL.

This clonotype appeared a few times. The chain combines TRBV2 with TRBJ2-5, with 9 bases aligning to TRBD2. V was pared by 7 bases and J by 2 bases, with 8 bases of the junction left unmatched. Germline V gives CDR1 SNHLY, CDR2 FYNNEI. The CDR3 runs to 15 residues. The CDR3 region has the DNA TGTGCCAGCAAGGCTAGCGGGAACAAACAAGAGACCCAGTACTTC. Translation: CASKASGNKQETQYF.

This chain connects TRBV4-2 to TRBJ1-2; 7 nucleotides align to TRBD1. Germline values: CDR1 LGHNA, CDR2 YNFKEQ. This CDR3 has 12 amino acids. The V and J ends lost 4 bases and 7 bases, in that order; junction bases with no gene match: 3. The CDR3 bases are TGTGCCAGCAGCCGAGACAGGGCTGGCTACACCTTC. It specifies CASSRDRAGYTF.

In its sample, this clonotype was seen a few times. V and J are TRBV7-3 and TRBJ2-3; D could derive from TRBD1 or TRBD2 (5 bases each). With 1 base removed from V and 2 bases from J, the gap between germline ends came to 13 bases. The germline V gene has CDR1 SGHTA and CDR2 FQGTGA. The CDR3 is made up of 16 amino acids. The CDR3 sequence is CASSLSPGLHTDTQYF. CDR3 nucleotides: TGTGCCAGCAGCTTAAGCCCGGGGCTTCACACAGATACGCAGTATTTT.

This clonotype was detected only a few times. This chain joins TRBV27 and TRBJ2-7; the D gene is possibly TRBD2 (6 bases). Germline V gene data show CDR1 as MNHEY and CDR2 as SMNVEV (reference sequence). V was shortened by 4 bases and J by 0 bases, with 19 bases between the two germline ends. The CDR3 covers 17 residues. The CDR3 protein is CASSWRATEKSSYEQYF. The CDR3, as DNA: TGTGCCAGCAGTTGGAGGGCAACAGAAAAGAGCTCCTACGAGCAGTACTTC.

This clonotype showed up just a few times. V usage is TRBV6-6 and J usage is TRBJ1-5; perhaps TRBD1 as D (6 bases). Trimming cost V 2 bases and J 6 bases, with 14 bases left between them. The germline V gene encodes CDR1 MNHNY and CDR2 SVGAGI (reference sequence). The CDR3 spans 15 residues. The CDR3 DNA sequence: TGTGCCAGCAGTTACGTCTCGGGGGCGGGTCAGCCCCAGCATTTT. It specifies CASSYVSGAGQPQHF.

The chain carries TRBV7-2 and TRBJ2-7; D could derive from TRBD1 or TRBD2 (5 bases each). This CDR3 region has 15 residues. CDR1 SGHTA and CDR2 FQGNSA come from the germline V gene. V lost 4 bases and J lost 0, with 13 bases in between. CDR3 in amino acids: CASSSLWGISYEQYF. In nucleotides, the CDR3 is TGTGCCAGCAGCTCGCTTTGGGGGATCTCCTACGAGCAGTACTTC.

On this clonotype itself: At one end, the junction sequence differs from germline, possibly due to a read error. This chain links TRBV11-2 with TRBJ1-6; no reliable D call. Looked up from germline, CDR1 is SGHAT and CDR2 is FQNNGV. The CDR3 is made up of 11 amino acids. The CDR3 here is CASSLGSRLHF. The CDR3 region has the DNA TGTGCCAGCAGCTTAGGCTCACGCCTCCACTTT.

The rearrangement links TRBV27 to TRBJ1-4; D is uncertain. Trimming stripped 5 bases from V and 8 bases from J, with 12 bases between. The CDR3 consists of 13 residues. CDR1 is MNHEY and CDR2 is SMNVEV in the germline V gene (reference sequence). The CDR3 DNA follows: TGTGCCAGCAGTGTTCAAGGAGGGGAAAAACTGTTTTTT. It yields the protein CASSVQGGEKLFF.

The chain couples TRBV7-3 to TRBJ2-3; D is unresolved. The CDR3 is made up of 17 amino acids. In germline, CDR1 is SGHTA, CDR2 FQGTGA. V was shortened by 1 base and J by 0 bases, with 14 bases between the two germline ends. The CDR3 loop reads CASSLIGSLTSTDTQYF. The CDR3 bases are TGTGCCAGCAGCTTAATTGGCTCTCTGACTAGCACAGATACGCAGTATTTT.

This clonotype was seen a handful of times. The rearrangement uses TRBV27 and TRBJ2-3, with D possibly TRBD2 on 6 matching bases. Trimming cost V 2 bases and J 3 bases, with 9 bases left between them. This CDR3 is 14 amino acids long. CDR1 is MNHEY and CDR2 is SMNVEV in the germline V gene (reference sequence). The CDR3 DNA follows: TGTGCCAGCAGTTTAATTAGCGGTACAGATACGCAGTATTTT. It yields the protein CASSLISGTDTQYF.

Only a few counts were recorded for this clonotype. The chain employs TRBV5-1 and TRBJ2-5; D is uncertain. The germline V and J ends were trimmed by 0 bases and 6 bases, with 12 bases remaining between them. CDR3 length: 14 residues. The V gene's germline CDR1 is SGHRS and CDR2 YFSETQ. The CDR3 protein is CASSLEAGRKTQYF. In DNA form, the CDR3 reads TGCGCCAGCAGCTTGGAAGCAGGACGAAAGACCCAGTACTTC.

This rearrangement joins TRBV7-8 to TRBJ2-5; 8 nucleotides match TRBD1. The DNA end lines up better with TRBJ2-7; the J call may be wrong. CDR1 is SGHVS, CDR2 FQNEAQ, per germline. The CDR3 is made up of 15 amino acids. The CDR3 region is CASSQGYGQGSEQYF. The CDR3 DNA is TGTGCCAGCAGCCAAGGGTATGGACAGGGAAGCGAGCAGTACTTC.

With regard to this clonotype: One end of the junction does not line up with germline, which may come from a read error. J is TRBJ1-2 and V is TRBV7-2; no definite D call. Germline V lookup: CDR1 SGHTA, CDR2 FQGNSA. CDR3 length equals 11 residues. The CDR3 here is CASSLGRTYTF. CDR3 coding DNA: TGTGCTAGCAGCCTAGGACGGACCTACACCTTC.

This chain connects TRBV19 to TRBJ2-5, with D uncertain. V lost 1 base, J lost 11 bases, and 23 bases lay in between. Germline V CDR1 and CDR2: LNHDA, SQIVND (reference sequence). The CDR3 has 16 amino acids. The CDR3 protein is CASSIVAVLLRNEQYF. CDR3 coding DNA: TGTGCCAGTAGTATAGTGGCGGTCCTCTTGAGGAATGAGCAGTACTTC.

This CDR3 reads CASSLGLAVHISTDTQYF. The CDR3 DNA is TGTGCCAGCAGCCTGGGACTAGCGGTCCACATAAGCACAGATACGCAGTATTTT. The chain links TRBV5-8 to TRBJ2-3; 11 bases are shared with TRBD2. From germline, CDR1 is SGHTS and CDR2 YDEGEE. The CDR3 contains 18 residues. The V and J ends lost 4 bases and 0 bases, in that order; junction bases with no gene match: 10. The full variable domain, its missing parts supplied by reference TRBV5-8 and TRBJ2-3, is EAGVTQSPTHLIKTRGQQATLRCSPISGHTSVYWYQQALGLGLQFLLWYDEGEERNRGNFPPRFSGRQFPNYSSELNVNALELEDSALYLCASSLGLAVHISTDTQYFGPGTRLTVL.

This clonotype was found many times. This rearrangement joins TRBV11-2 to TRBJ2-3; no firm D call. Germline loops: CDR1 SGHAT, CDR2 FQNNGV. The CDR3 loop spans 17 amino acids. Trimming removed 3 bases from V and 1 base from J, with 17 bases in between. DNA of the CDR3: TGTGCCAGCAGCTTGCGGTTGACCGGTCGGGGCACAGATACGCAGTATTTT. This encodes CASSLRLTGRGTDTQYF. The variable domain in full, with the rest retrieved from reference TRBV11-2 and TRBJ2-3, is EAGVAQSPRYKIIEKRQSVAFWCNPISGHATLYWYQQILGQGPKLLIQFQNNGVVDDSQLPKDRFSAERLKGVDSTLKIQPAKLEDSAVYLCASSLRLTGRGTDTQYFGPGTRLTVL.

Many counts were recorded for this clonotype. The chain combines TRBV4-2 with TRBJ2-5; 11 positions agree with TRBD2. The CDR3 loop spans 15 amino acids. Germline-derived CDR1 and CDR2 are LGHNA and YNFKEQ. Trimming removed 6 bases from V and 3 bases from J; junction bases left unmatched: 6. CDR3 nucleotide sequence: TGTGCCAGCAGTCCCGGGACTAGCGGAAAAGAGACCCAGTACTTC. This sequence encodes CASSPGTSGKETQYF.

The chain links TRBV11-2 to TRBJ2-5, with D tentatively TRBD2 (6 bases). The CDR3 is made up of 15 amino acids. V was cut by 4 bases and J by 7 bases, with 19 bases left in between. Germline CDR1 is SGHAT and CDR2 is FQNNGV. The CDR3 reads CASSSGPMGRGTQYF. The CDR3 bases are TGTGCCAGCAGCTCCGGGCCCATGGGGCGGGGGACCCAGTACTTC.

This clonotype has only one observation. This rearrangement joins TRBV5-5 to TRBJ1-2, with D perhaps matching TRBD1 (6 bases). Trimming cost V 6 bases and J 2 bases, with 14 bases left between them. The CDR3 covers 14 residues. Looked up from germline, CDR1 is SGHKS and CDR2 is YYEKEE (reference sequence). In DNA, the CDR3 is TGTGCCAGCAACCCGGGGGCAGGGAACTATGGCTACACCTTC. Amino acid sequence: CASNPGAGNYGYTF.